The table lists the clone carrying this TCR beta chain with a count of one. This specimen belongs to a study of technical replicates of blood from several donors. V lost 3 bases to trimming and J lost 0 bases, with 9 bases between them. CDR3 size: 15 residues. In germline, CDR1 is LNHDA, CDR2 SQIVND (reference sequence). Generated by immunoSEQ multiplex PCR, the TCRdb table keeps only in-frame clones and is missing some. This sample has about 82,000 clones, with roughly 92% found just once. The sample taken for sequencing was T cells isolated from PBMCs. This chain joins TRBV19 and TRBJ1-3; D gene unclear. The sequence derives from a human donor in good health. CDR3 nucleotides: TGTGCCAGTAGTATCGGAGTAAGCTCTGGAAACACCATATATTTT. Translating it yields CASSIGVSSGNTIYF.